This T cell receptor beta chain was identified during a study of identical twins. TCRdb reanalysed the 5' RACE reads using MiXCR and keeps one entry per CDR3 protein. The top ten hold 13% to 15% of the sample, which has some 250,000 distinct CDR3 sequences, over 5.5% seen once. Trimming removed 8 bases from V and 8 bases from J; junction bases left unmatched: 8. The CDR3 is 13 amino acids. CDR1 is SGHVS and CDR2 is FQNEAQ in the germline V gene. In addition, the sample was reused for a study of T cells expressing NK-cell markers.

This TCR came from a woman younger than 30 in good health. Sequenced: CD8+ T cells sorted from blood. V and J are TRBV7-8 and TRBJ2-1; 8 positions agree with TRBD1. CDR3 sequence reads: CASGRTGRDEQFF. The CDR3 DNA follows: TGTGCCAGCGGCCGGACAGGGCGGGATGAGCAGTTCTTC.